This T cell receptor (beta chain) was identified during a study of long-term antiretroviral therapy in people with HIV. This clone occurred once. The target antigen is unknown. The study, taken as a whole, reports: The blood, collected between 2004 and 2017, was possibly taken under older ART regimens.

The libraries were made with immunoSEQ v3.0 at survey level. The data were produced by immunoSEQ multiplex PCR, yet TCRdb's version contains in-frame clones alone and is incomplete. The data hold under 25,000 clones, with 93% observed a single time. Trimming cost V 6 bases and J 2 bases, with 20 bases left between them. The CDR3 is 16 amino acids. CDR1 and CDR2 (germline): KGHSH, LQKENI. This TCR derives from a woman between 35 and 50 years old with HIV. Sequencing used unsorted PBMCs, obtained 7.6 years after starting antiretroviral therapy. This chain uses TRBV18 with TRBJ2-7; D is possibly TRBD2 (5 bases). In DNA, the CDR3 is TGTGCCAGCTCCCCTGGTGCCCCCGGAGGCACCTACGAGCAGTACTTC. Protein product: CASSPGAPGGTYEQYF.